This entry lists 17 T cell receptor beta chains sequenced from one sample in a study of identical twins. TCRdb passed the 5' RACE reads through MiXCR, listing each CDR3 protein once. The table shows hundreds of thousands of distinct CDR3 sequences, with around 6.1% occurring only once. The sequencing input was naive T cells sorted from blood. These TCRs come from a man between 18 and 29 years old in good health.

The table lists this clonotype with many counts. The CDR3 nucleotides read TGTGCCAGCACTCCCGGTCCCGGGGAGCTGTTTTTT. It specifies CASTPGPGELFF. The chain joins TRBV12-3 or TRBV12-4 to TRBJ2-2; D gene unclear. Trimming left V 7 bases short and J 6 bases short, with 9 bases between. CDR3 length equals 12 residues.

The table lists this clonotype with a few counts. The chain links TRBV6-1 to TRBJ2-7, with 12 bases identical to TRBD1. V shed 5 bases, J shed 5 bases, and the junction held 10 bases outside the gene matches. This CDR3 comprises 16 residues. The germline gives CDR1 MNHNS, CDR2 SASEGT. The CDR3 sequence is CASSHTSGTGGNEQYV. CDR3 coding DNA: TGTGCCAGCAGTCATACCTCCGGGACAGGGGGCAACGAGCAGTACGTC.

This clonotype was counted a few times. The V call is TRBV10-2, the J call TRBJ2-7, with 7 bases identical to TRBD2. The CDR3 has 14 amino acids. The germline CDR1 and CDR2 sequences are WSHSY and SAAADI. V was clipped by 5 bases and J by 6 bases; unmatched bases: 10. The CDR3: CASSWREPNGEQYV. In DNA form, the CDR3 reads TGCGCCAGCAGTTGGCGGGAGCCCAACGGCGAGCAGTACGTC.

This clonotype showed up just a few times. The V call is TRBV7-9, the J call TRBJ2-1; D gene unclear. The CDR3 extends over 13 amino acids. V was shortened by 5 bases and J by 6 bases, with 11 bases between the two germline ends. Germline V gene data show CDR1 as SEHNR and CDR2 as FQNEAQ (reference sequence). CDR3 protein: CASSLGSINEQFF. The CDR3 DNA reads TGTGCCAGCAGCCTGGGTAGTATCAATGAGCAGTTCTTC.

In this sample, this clonotype turned up many times. The chain combines TRBV20-1 with TRBJ2-1; 9 positions agree with TRBD1. From germline, CDR1 is DFQATT and CDR2 SNEGSKA (reference sequence). The junction had 4 bases not matched to a gene; V was cut back by 0 bases and J by 1 base. There are 16 residues in the CDR3. The CDR3 is CSARDLTGGSYNEQFF. DNA for the CDR3: TGCAGTGCTAGAGATCTGACAGGGGGGTCCTACAATGAGCAGTTCTTC.

The chain has TRBV3-1 and TRBJ2-6; D uncertain. Germline assignment: CDR1 LGHDT and CDR2 YNNKEL (reference sequence). This CDR3 region has 17 residues. Trimming removed 1 base from V and 1 base from J, with 11 bases in between. CDR3 loop: CASSQARTVSGANVLTF. Written as DNA, the CDR3 is TGTGCCAGCAGCCAAGCGCGAACGGTGTCTGGGGCCAACGTCCTGACTTTC. The entire variable domain, with the rest obtained from reference TRBV3-1 and TRBJ2-6, is as follows: DTAVSQTPKYLVTQMGNDKSIKCEQNLGHDTMYWYKQDSKKFLKIMFSYNNKELIINETVPNRFSPKSPDKAHLNLHINSLELGDSAVYFCASSQARTVSGANVLTFGAGSRLTVL.

This clonotype was recorded many times. This chain connects TRBV29-1 to TRBJ2-1; no firm D call. Germline assignment: CDR1 SQVTM and CDR2 ANQGSEA. This CDR3 has 12 amino acids. Trimming left V 2 bases short and J 3 bases short, with 5 bases between. For the CDR3, the DNA is TGCAGCGTTGAACCCCGCTACAATGAGCAGTTCTTC. It encodes CSVEPRYNEQFF.

This clonotype has at least ten counts. V and J are TRBV14 and TRBJ2-5, with D possibly matching TRBD2 (5 bases). V was cut by 4 bases and J by 1 base, with 22 bases left in between. CDR1 and CDR2 (germline): SGHDN, FVKESK. The CDR3 is 18 amino acids. The CDR3: CASSPRGGAIGIQETQYF. In DNA form, the CDR3 reads TGTGCCAGCAGCCCCCGAGGAGGCGCTATTGGGATCCAAGAGACCCAGTACTTC.

This clonotype was counted ten times or more. This chain links TRBV4-2 with TRBJ1-5; no definite D call. V lost 0 bases to trimming and J lost 2 bases, with 14 bases between them. The CDR3 sequence is 17 residues long. Germline assignment: CDR1 LGHNA and CDR2 YNFKEQ. The CDR3 is CASSQDVGWSGNQPQHF. As DNA, the CDR3 is TGTGCCAGCAGCCAAGATGTTGGATGGTCGGGCAATCAGCCCCAGCATTTT.

This clonotype showed up many times. The chain links TRBV5-1 to TRBJ2-3; 10 nucleotides line up with TRBD2. V lost 6 bases and J lost 2; bases outside the gene matches: 9. The CDR3 is 16 amino acids. Germline V lookup: CDR1 SGHRS, CDR2 YFSETQ. CDR3 sequence reads: CASKMVAGGLTDTQYF. The DNA of the CDR3 is TGCGCCAGCAAGATGGTAGCGGGGGGCCTCACAGATACGCAGTATTTT.

The chain recombines TRBV5-1 with TRBJ1-4, with no clear D. The germline V and J ends were trimmed by 0 bases and 0 bases, with 6 bases remaining between them. The CDR3 spans 15 residues. The germline gives CDR1 SGHRS, CDR2 YFSETQ. The CDR3: CASSLVTPTNEKLFF. CDR3 DNA sequence: TGCGCCAGCAGCTTGGTTACACCAACTAATGAAAAACTGTTTTTT.

Note on this clonotype: Mismatch with germline at one junction end may stem from a read error. The chain employs TRBV3-1 and TRBJ2-3; 9 bases match TRBD2. Looked up from germline, CDR1 is LGHDT and CDR2 is YNNKEL (reference sequence). The CDR3 totals 15 residues. For the CDR3, the DNA is TGTGCCAGCAGCCAAGGACTAGCGGAAACAGATATGCAGTATTTT. This gives the protein CASSQGLAETDMQYF.

This clonotype was detected ten times or more. The chain combines TRBV28 with TRBJ2-5, with D perhaps given as TRBD1 or TRBD2 (6 bases each). The CDR3 totals 13 residues. The germline V and J ends were trimmed by 3 bases and 4 bases, with 9 bases remaining between them. Germline V gives CDR1 MDHEN, CDR2 SYDVKM. The CDR3 region has the DNA TGTGCCAGCAGTTTGGGGGGCCTAGAGACCCAGTACTTC. This codes for CASSLGGLETQYF. Looking up the rest from reference TRBV28 and TRBJ2-5 gives the full variable domain: DVKVTQSSRYLVKRTGEKVFLECVQDMDHENMFWYRQDPGLGLRLIYFSYDVKMKEKGDIPEGYSVSREKKERFSLILESASTNQTSMYLCASSLGGLETQYFGPGTRLLVL.

This clonotype was seen at least ten times. The genes are TRBV4-2 and TRBJ2-2, with D maybe TRBD2 (6 bases). The V gene's germline CDR1 is LGHNA and CDR2 YNFKEQ. This CDR3 comprises 17 residues. V was shortened by 0 bases and J by 7 bases, with 18 bases between the two germline ends. The CDR3 sequence is CASSQDVLPGVGGELFF. CDR3 coding DNA: TGTGCCAGCAGCCAAGATGTCCTACCGGGAGTGGGCGGGGAGCTGTTTTTT.

This clonotype appeared many times. The chain is built from TRBV29-1 and TRBJ2-1; D is possibly TRBD1 (5 bases). Germline lookup yields CDR1 SQVTM and CDR2 ANQGSEA. This CDR3 has 12 residues. The V and J ends lost 8 bases and 7 bases respectively, with 15 bases between them. DNA of the CDR3: TGCAGCTACGACCCAGGGTTAAATGAGCAGTTCTTC. Translating it yields CSYDPGLNEQFF.

The V and J genes are TRBV24-1 and TRBJ1-1, with D possibly matching TRBD1 (6 bases). The V gene lost 3 bases and the J gene lost 3 bases, with 13 bases spanning the gap. Looked up from germline, CDR1 is KGHDR and CDR2 is SFDVKD. The CDR3 totals 15 residues. Written as DNA, the CDR3 is TGTGCCACCAGTGATCCGACAGGCCCGGACACTGAAGCTTTCTTT. Translation: CATSDPTGPDTEAFF.

This clonotype was counted many times. This chain uses TRBV5-1 with TRBJ2-6; D is perhaps TRBD1 (6 bases). CDR1 and CDR2 from the germline V gene are SGHRS and YFSETQ. V was cut by 3 bases and J by 2 bases, with 24 bases left in between. The CDR3 is made up of 20 amino acids. CDR3 sequence reads: CASSWSSGAITLPGANVLTF. As DNA, the CDR3 is TGCGCCAGCAGCTGGAGTTCAGGGGCGATAACCCTCCCTGGGGCCAACGTCCTGACTTTC.